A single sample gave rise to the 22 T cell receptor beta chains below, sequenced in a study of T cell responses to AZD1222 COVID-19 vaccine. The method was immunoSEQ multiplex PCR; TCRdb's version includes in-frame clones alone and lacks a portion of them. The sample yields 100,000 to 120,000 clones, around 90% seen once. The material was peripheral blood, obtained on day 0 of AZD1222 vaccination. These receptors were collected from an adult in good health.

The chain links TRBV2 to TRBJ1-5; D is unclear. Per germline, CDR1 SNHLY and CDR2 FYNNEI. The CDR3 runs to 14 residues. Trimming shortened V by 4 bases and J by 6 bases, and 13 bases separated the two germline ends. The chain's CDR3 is CASSAVGRGQPQHF. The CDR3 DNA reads TGTGCCAGCAGTGCGGTGGGTAGAGGTCAGCCCCAGCATTTT.

The CDR3 region is CASSQWRTSNTEAFF. CDR3 sequence (DNA): TGTGCCAGCAGCCAATGGAGGACCTCGAACACTGAAGCTTTCTTT. The chain employs TRBV4-2 and TRBJ1-1; D is unresolved. Trimming left V 2 bases short and J 1 base short, with 11 bases between. The CDR3 runs 15 residues. Germline V gene data show CDR1 as LGHNA and CDR2 as YNFKEQ.

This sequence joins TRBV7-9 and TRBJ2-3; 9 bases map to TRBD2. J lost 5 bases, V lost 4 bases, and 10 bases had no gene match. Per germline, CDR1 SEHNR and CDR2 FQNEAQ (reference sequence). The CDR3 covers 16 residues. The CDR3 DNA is TGTGCCAGCAGCTCGACTAGCGGAGAGTGGGAAGATACGCAGTATTTT. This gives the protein CASSSTSGEWEDTQYF.

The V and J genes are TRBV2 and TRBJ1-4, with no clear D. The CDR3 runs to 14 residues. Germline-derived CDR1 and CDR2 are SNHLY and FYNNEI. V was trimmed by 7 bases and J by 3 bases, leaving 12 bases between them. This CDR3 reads CASNPTGANEKLFF. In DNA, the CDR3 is TGTGCCAGCAACCCAACCGGTGCTAATGAAAAACTGTTTTTT.

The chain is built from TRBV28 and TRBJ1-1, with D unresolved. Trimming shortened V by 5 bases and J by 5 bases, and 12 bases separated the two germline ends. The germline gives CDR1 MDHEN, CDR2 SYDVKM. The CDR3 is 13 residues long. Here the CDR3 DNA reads TGTGCCAGCAGTCCTCAGCTACATACTGAAGCTTTCTTT. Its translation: CASSPQLHTEAFF.

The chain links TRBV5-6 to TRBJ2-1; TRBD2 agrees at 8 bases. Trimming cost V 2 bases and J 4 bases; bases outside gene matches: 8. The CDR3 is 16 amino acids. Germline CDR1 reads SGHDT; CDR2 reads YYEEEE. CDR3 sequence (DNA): TGTGCCAGCAGCTTCCGGGCGGGGGGACCTTACAATGAGCAGTTCTTC. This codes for CASSFRAGGPYNEQFF.

CDR3 bases: TGCGCCAGCAGCCCTATGGACCTCTCCTACAATGAGCAGTTCTTC. Translated, it gives CASSPMDLSYNEQFF. The chain links TRBV4-1 to TRBJ2-1; D is ambiguous. There are 15 residues in the CDR3. V lost 4 bases and J 0 bases, leaving 10 bases between the germline ends. Per the germline V gene, CDR1 is MGHRA and CDR2 is YSYEKL.

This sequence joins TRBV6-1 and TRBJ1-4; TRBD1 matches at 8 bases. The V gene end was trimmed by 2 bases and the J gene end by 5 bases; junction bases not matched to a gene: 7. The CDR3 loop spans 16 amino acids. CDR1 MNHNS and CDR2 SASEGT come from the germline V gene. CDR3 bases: TGTGCCAGCAGTGAAACAGGGGGGAGGTTGAATGAAAAACTGTTTTTT. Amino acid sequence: CASSETGGRLNEKLFF.

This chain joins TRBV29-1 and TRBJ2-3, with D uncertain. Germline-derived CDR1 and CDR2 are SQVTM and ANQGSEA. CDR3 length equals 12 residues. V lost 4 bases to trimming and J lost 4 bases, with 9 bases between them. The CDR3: CSVGTLPDTQYF. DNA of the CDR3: TGCAGCGTTGGTACCCTCCCAGATACGCAGTATTTT.

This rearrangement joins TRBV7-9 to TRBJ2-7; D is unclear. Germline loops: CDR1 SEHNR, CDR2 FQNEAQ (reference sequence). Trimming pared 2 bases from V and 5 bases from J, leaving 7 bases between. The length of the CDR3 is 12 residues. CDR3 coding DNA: TGTGCCAGCAGCTTATGGCCCGACGAGCAGTACTTC. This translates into CASSLWPDEQYF.

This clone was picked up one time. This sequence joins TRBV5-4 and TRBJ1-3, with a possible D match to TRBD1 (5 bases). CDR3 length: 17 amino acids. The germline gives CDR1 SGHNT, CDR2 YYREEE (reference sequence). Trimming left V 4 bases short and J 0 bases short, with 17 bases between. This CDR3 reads CASSPGRPGPSGNTIYF. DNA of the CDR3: TGTGCCAGCAGCCCGGGACGCCCAGGACCCTCTGGAAACACCATATATTTT.

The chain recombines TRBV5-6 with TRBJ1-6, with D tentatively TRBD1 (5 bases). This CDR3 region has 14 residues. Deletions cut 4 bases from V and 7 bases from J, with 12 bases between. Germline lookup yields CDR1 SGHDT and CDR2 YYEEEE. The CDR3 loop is CASSPPGGNSPLHF. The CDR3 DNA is TGTGCCAGCAGCCCCCCCGGGGGGAATTCACCCCTCCACTTT.

The CDR3 region is CATSDSPPGTGELFF. DNA for the CDR3: TGTGCCACCAGTGATTCGCCACCGGGCACCGGGGAGCTGTTTTTT. The V call is TRBV24-1, the J call TRBJ2-2; D unresolved. This CDR3 comprises 15 residues. V lost 2 bases to trimming and J lost 4 bases, with 10 bases between them. CDR1 is KGHDR and CDR2 is SFDVKD in the germline V gene.

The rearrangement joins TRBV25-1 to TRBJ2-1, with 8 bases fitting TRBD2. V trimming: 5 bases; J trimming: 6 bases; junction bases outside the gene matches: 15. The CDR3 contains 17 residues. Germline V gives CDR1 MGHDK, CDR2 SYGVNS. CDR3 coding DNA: TGTGCCAGCAGTTTCCGCCCGACTAGCGCAAAGTCCAATGAGCAGTTCTTC. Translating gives CASSFRPTSAKSNEQFF.

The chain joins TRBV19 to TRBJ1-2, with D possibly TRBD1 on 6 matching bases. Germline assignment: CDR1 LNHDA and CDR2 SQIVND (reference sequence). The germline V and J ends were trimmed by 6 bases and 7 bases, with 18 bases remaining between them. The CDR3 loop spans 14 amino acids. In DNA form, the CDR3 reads TGTGCCAGTAGGGACCCGGGGGCCGCCGCTGGCTACACCTTC. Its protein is CASRDPGAAAGYTF.

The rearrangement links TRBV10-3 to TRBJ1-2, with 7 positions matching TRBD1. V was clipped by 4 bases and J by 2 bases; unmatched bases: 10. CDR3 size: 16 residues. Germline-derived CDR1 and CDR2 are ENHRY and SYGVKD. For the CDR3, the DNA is TGTGCCATCAGTGGTTTAGGGGGCTCCATAAACTATGGCTACACCTTC. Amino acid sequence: CAISGLGGSINYGYTF.

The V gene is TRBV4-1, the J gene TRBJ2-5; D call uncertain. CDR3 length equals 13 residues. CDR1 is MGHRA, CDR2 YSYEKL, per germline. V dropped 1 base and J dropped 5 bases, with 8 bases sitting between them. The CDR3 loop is CASSQGRMETQYF. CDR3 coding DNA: TGCGCCAGCAGCCAAGGTCGAATGGAGACCCAGTACTTC.

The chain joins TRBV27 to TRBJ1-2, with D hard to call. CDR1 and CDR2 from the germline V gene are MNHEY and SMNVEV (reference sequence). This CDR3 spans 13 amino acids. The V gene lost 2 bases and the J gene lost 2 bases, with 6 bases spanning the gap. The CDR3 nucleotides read TGTGCCAGCAGTTTAGCAAAGAACTATGGCTACACCTTC. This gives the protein CASSLAKNYGYTF.

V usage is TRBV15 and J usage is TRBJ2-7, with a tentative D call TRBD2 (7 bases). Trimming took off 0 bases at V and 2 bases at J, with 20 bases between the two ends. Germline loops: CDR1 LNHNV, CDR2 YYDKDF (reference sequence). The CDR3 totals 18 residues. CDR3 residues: CATSRDVGGTTYAYEQYF. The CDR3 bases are TGTGCCACCAGCAGAGATGTGGGGGGGACAACCTATGCCTACGAGCAGTACTTC.

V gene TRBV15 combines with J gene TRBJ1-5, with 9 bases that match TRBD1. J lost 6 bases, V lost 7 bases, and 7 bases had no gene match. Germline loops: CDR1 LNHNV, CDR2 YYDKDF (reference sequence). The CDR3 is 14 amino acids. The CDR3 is CATTPGQGIQPQHF. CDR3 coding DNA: TGTGCCACCACCCCGGGACAGGGTATTCAGCCCCAGCATTTT.

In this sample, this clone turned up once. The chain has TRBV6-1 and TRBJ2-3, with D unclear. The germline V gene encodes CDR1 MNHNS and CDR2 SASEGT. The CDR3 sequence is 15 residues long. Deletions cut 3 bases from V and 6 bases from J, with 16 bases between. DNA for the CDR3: TGTGCCAGCAGTGAGTTAAGCCCTACTACGGATACGCAGTATTTT. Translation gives CASSELSPTTDTQYF.

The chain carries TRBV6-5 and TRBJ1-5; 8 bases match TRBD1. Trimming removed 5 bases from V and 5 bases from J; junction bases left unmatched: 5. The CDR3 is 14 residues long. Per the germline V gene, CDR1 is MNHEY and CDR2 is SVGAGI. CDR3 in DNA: TGTGCCAGCAGTCCTCAGGGGGCGCATCAGCCCCAGCATTTT. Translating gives CASSPQGAHQPQHF.